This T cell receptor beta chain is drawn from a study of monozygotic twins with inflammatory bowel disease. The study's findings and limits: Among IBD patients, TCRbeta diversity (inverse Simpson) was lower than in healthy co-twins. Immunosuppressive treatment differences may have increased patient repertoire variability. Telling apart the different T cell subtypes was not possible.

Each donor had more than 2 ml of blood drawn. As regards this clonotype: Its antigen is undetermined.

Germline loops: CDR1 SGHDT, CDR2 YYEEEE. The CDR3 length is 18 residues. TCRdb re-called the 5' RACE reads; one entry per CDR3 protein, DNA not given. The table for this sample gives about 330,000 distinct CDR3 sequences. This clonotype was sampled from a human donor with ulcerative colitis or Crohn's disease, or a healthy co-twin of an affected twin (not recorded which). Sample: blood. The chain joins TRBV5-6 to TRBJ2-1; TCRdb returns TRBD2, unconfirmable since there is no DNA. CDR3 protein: CASSSLPFTSGPYNEQFF.